A single sample gave rise to the 18 T cell receptor beta chains below, sequenced in a study of TET2 disruption in CD19-targeted CAR T cells. Treatment meaning: autologous CTL019 cells: CD19 CAR with 4-1BB and CD3 zeta domains. These receptors lack a known antigen. Generated by immunoSEQ multiplex PCR, the TCRdb table keeps only in-frame clones and is missing some. The listing records roughly 26,000 clones. The material sequenced was CD8- CAR+ T cells sorted from cultured blood T cells, taken for CD19 CAR T cell therapy. Subset of the sample: CD8-negative CAR-positive T cells from the infusion product. These TCRs come from a man in his 70s with chronic lymphocytic leukemia.

For this clone: With the read ending 3 residues before the CDR3 end, the germline J gene is used to fill in that end. The chain employs TRBV19 and TRBJ1-1; D is unclear. CDR3 length: 12 amino acids. Germline V gene sequence: CDR1 LNHDA, CDR2 SQIVND (reference sequence). CDR3 amino acids: CASSESTDTAFF. The sequenced part of the CDR3 DNA is TGTGCCAGTAGTGAGAGTACAGATACG.

Notes on this clone: Read data end 3 residues before the CDR3 end; the end is taken from the germline J gene. The rearrangement links TRBV5-4 to TRBJ2-7; 7 bases map to TRBD1. The V gene's germline CDR1 is SGHNT and CDR2 YYREEE (reference sequence). V lost 4 bases to trimming and J lost 2 bases; unmatched junction nucleotides: 6. CDR3 length equals 14 residues. The CDR3 loop reads CASSRGQRPYEQYF. The CDR3 DNA, read in part, is TGTGCCAGCAGCCGGGGACAGCGCCCCTACGAG.

Note on this clone: The read terminates 3 residues ahead of where the CDR3 ends, so the germline J gene completes it. The chain joins TRBV30 to TRBJ2-4; 8 bases line up with TRBD2. CDR3 length: 13 amino acids. The V gene's germline CDR1 is GTSNPN and CDR2 SVGIG (reference sequence). CDR3 sequence reads: CACQAGGHQPQYF. The sequenced CDR3 bases are TGTGCCTGTCAGGCGGGGGGTCATCAGCCT.

CDR3 protein: CASSFDRGPYEQYF. The CDR3 DNA, read in part, is TGTGCCAGCAGCTTCGACAGGGGTCCCTACGAG. The chain recombines TRBV7-9 with TRBJ2-7, with 8 bases lining up with TRBD1. The read gets to within 3 residues of the CDR3 end, and the germline J gene fills in the rest. CDR3 length: 14 residues. The ends lost 3 bases at V and 2 bases at J; junction bases unmatched: 3. Germline CDR1 and CDR2: SEHNR and FQNEAQ (reference sequence).

A word on this clone: One junction end disagrees with the germline gene, perhaps due to a read error. The CDR3 end falls 3 residues outside the read, so it is completed with the germline J gene. At the DNA level, this CDR3 is encoded by other sequences in the same sample as well. V and J are TRBV5-8 and TRBJ1-3; TRBD1 might be the D (5 bases). Germline CDR1 is SGHTS and CDR2 is YDEGEE. The CDR3 length is 15 residues. The CDR3 DNA, read in part, is TGTGCCAGCAGCTTTGGGGCCAGCTTTGGAAACACT. It yields the protein CASSFGASFGNT. The CDR3 in full is CASSFGASFGNTIYF.

On this clone itself: Read sequence stops 3 residues before the CDR3 end, and the germline J gene provides the missing end. This chain connects TRBV5-1 to TRBJ2-4, with D possibly matching TRBD1 (6 bases). The CDR3 consists of 16 residues. Germline CDR1 is SGHRS and CDR2 is YFSETQ. The chain's CDR3 is CASSFGQGTSNYGQYF. The covered CDR3 bases are TGCGCCAGCAGCTTTGGTCAGGGGACGTCCAACTATGGT.

Notes on this clone: The CDR3 end lies 3 residues beyond the end of the read and is filled in from the germline J gene. The V call is TRBV7-2, the J call TRBJ1-2, with 7 bases lining up with TRBD1. Germline CDR1 is SGHTA and CDR2 is FQGNSA. The CDR3 has 15 amino acids. The V segment lost 1 base and the J segment 3 bases; nucleotides outside the gene matches: 5. CDR3 amino acids: CASSLGPTGDYGYTF. Partial CDR3 DNA: TGTGCCAGCAGCTTAGGGCCCACAGGGGACTATGGC.

About this clone: The read finishes 3 residues shy of the CDR3 end, and the germline J gene is used to complete it. V and J are TRBV10-2 and TRBJ2-7; 9 nucleotides agree with TRBD1. Germline trimming cut 3 bases from V and 3 bases from J; bases unmatched to any gene: 6. Looked up from germline, CDR1 is WSHSY and CDR2 is SAAADI. This CDR3 region has 15 residues. Partial CDR3 DNA: TGCGCCAGCAGTGATTCCGGGACAGGGAACTACGAG. It encodes CASSDSGTGNYE. In full, the CDR3 is CASSDSGTGNYEQYF.

Regarding this clone: The read halts 3 residues ahead of the CDR3 end, with the missing end drawn from the germline J gene. This chain joins TRBV20-1 and TRBJ2-4, with TRBD2 identical over 8 bases. Per germline, CDR1 DFQATT and CDR2 SNEGSKA (reference sequence). The CDR3 spans 16 residues. The CDR3 bases that were read are TGCAGTGCTAGCGATGTAGCGGGGCTGTTAGGAGAGACT. It codes for CSASDVAGLLGET. The entire CDR3 reads CSASDVAGLLGETQYF.

Concerning this clone itself: The missing CDR3 end, 3 residues past where the read stops, is filled in from the germline J gene. The rearrangement links TRBV14 to TRBJ2-7, with D maybe TRBD2 (6 bases). Germline assignment: CDR1 SGHDN and CDR2 FVKESK. V lost 5 bases and J lost 2, with 13 bases in between. This CDR3 contains 14 residues. CDR3: CASSSGTVTYEQYF. The CDR3 DNA, read in part, is TGTGCCAGCAGCTCCGGGACTGTTACCTACGAG.

A note on this clone: The read terminates 3 residues ahead of where the CDR3 ends, so the germline J gene completes it. The chain is built from TRBV6-1 and TRBJ1-4, with D possibly matching TRBD1 (5 bases). The germline gives CDR1 MNHNS, CDR2 SASEGT. The length of the CDR3 is 13 residues. The part of the CDR3 DNA that was read is TGTGCCAGCAGTGAACATCTAGAGGGGAAA. The encoded protein is CASSEHLEGK. The CDR3, in full, reads CASSEHLEGKLFF.

On this clone: At one of its ends the junction is not consistent with the germline gene, which may arise from a read error. The read gets to within 3 residues of the CDR3 end, and the germline J gene fills in the rest. Different DNA sequences within this sample yield the same CDR3. The chain uses TRBV6-2 or TRBV6-3 and TRBJ1-2; 7 nucleotides align to TRBD1. Germline V gene lookup returns CDR1 MNHEY and CDR2 SVGEGT. CDR3 length equals 16 residues. The CDR3 spells CASSPINEGADYGYTF. The sequenced CDR3 bases are TGTGCCAGCAGCCCGATTAACGAGGGGGCGGACTATGGT.

As regards this clone: Read coverage stops 3 residues before the CDR3 terminus; the germline J gene supplies the remainder. V and J are TRBV19 and TRBJ1-1, with a possible D match to TRBD1 (5 bases). CDR1 LNHDA and CDR2 SQIVND come from the germline V gene (reference sequence). This CDR3 region has 15 residues. Incomplete CDR3 DNA: TGTGCCAGTAGTACACAGGTGGGCTCCTACAATGAG. Its translation is CASSTQVGSYNE. In full, the CDR3 reads CASSTQVGSYNEAFF.

This clone counts as medium-sized by frequency. The read ends 3 residues early relative to the CDR3; the germline J gene fills the gap. V and J are TRBV10-3 and TRBJ1-2, with 9 bases matching TRBD1. The germline V gene encodes CDR1 ENHRY and CDR2 SYGVKD. The CDR3 has 14 amino acids. V lost 8 bases and J lost 4; bases outside the gene matches: 8. CDR3 protein: CAIGGTGPVYGYTF. The part of the CDR3 DNA that was read is TGTGCCATCGGAGGGACAGGGCCGGTCTATGGC.

Points on this clone: With the read ending 3 residues before the CDR3 end, the germline J gene is used to fill in that end. The gene calls are TRBV3-1 (or the pseudogene TRBV3-2) and TRBJ1-4; 8 nucleotides agree with TRBD1. V was pared by 4 bases and J by 0 bases, with 4 bases of the junction left unmatched. The CDR3 loop spans 16 amino acids. Germline V lookup: CDR1 LGHDT, CDR2 YNNKEL (reference sequence). CDR3: CASSLGQVTTNEKLFF. Partial CDR3 DNA: TGTGCCAGCAGCCTGGGACAGGTTACAACTAATGAAAAA.

On this clone: Read coverage stops 3 residues before the CDR3 terminus; the germline J gene supplies the remainder. The chain is built from TRBV5-1 and TRBJ1-1, with 7 bases matching TRBD1. With 3 bases clipped from V and 1 base from J, the junction kept 3 bases outside the gene matches. CDR1 SGHRS and CDR2 YFSETQ come from the germline V gene. The CDR3 runs 14 residues. The CDR3 loop reads CASSSGQRNTEAFF. CDR3 DNA (partial): TGCGCCAGCAGCTCGGGACAGAGGAACACTGAA.

Notes on this clone: From the germline J gene comes the end of the CDR3, since the read stops 3 residues before it. The rearrangement uses TRBV3-1 (or the pseudogene TRBV3-2) and TRBJ2-7; D is ambiguous. The germline CDR1 and CDR2 sequences are LGHDT and YNNKEL (reference sequence). Trimming stripped 2 bases from V and 0 bases from J, with 11 bases between. This CDR3 spans 15 amino acids. The covered CDR3 bases are TGTGCCAGCAGCCAAAGGCAGGTCGCCTCCTACGAG. It translates to CASSQRQVASYE. The whole CDR3 sequence is CASSQRQVASYEQYF.

A word on this clone: The read gets to within 3 residues of the CDR3 end, and the germline J gene fills in the rest. J is TRBJ1-6 and V is TRBV7-9, with 8 positions matching TRBD1. Germline CDR1 SEHNR, CDR2 FQNEAQ (reference sequence). J was trimmed by 7 bases and V by 8 bases; bases with no gene match: 1. The CDR3 is 12 amino acids. CDR3 bases read: TGTGCCAGCGGGACAGGCAATTCACCC. Its protein product is CASGTGNSP. The entire CDR3 protein is CASGTGNSPLHF.